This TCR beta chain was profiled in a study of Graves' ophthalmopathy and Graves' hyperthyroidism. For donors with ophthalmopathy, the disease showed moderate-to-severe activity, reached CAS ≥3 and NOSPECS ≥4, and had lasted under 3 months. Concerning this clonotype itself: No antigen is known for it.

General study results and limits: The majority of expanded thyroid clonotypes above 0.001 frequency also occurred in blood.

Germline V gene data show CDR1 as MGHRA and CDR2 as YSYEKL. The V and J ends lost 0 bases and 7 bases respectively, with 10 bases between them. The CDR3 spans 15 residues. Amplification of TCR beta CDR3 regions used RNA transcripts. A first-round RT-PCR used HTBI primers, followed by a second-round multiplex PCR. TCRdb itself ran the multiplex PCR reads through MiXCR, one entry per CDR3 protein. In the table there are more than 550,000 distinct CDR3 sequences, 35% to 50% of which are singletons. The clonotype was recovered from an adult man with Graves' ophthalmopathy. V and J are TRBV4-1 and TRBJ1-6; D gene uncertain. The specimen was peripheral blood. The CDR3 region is CASSQDSGINSPLHF. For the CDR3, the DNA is TGCGCCAGCAGCCAAGATTCGGGGATCAATTCACCCCTCCACTTT.